These 17 T cell receptor beta chains share one sample of origin, sequenced in a study of early T cells in non-severe SARS-CoV-2 infection. TCRdb fed the 5' RACE reads into MiXCR, producing one record per CDR3 protein. The table shows about 97,000 distinct CDR3 sequences, with under 15% occurring only once. Sequencing was done on a sample of whole blood. The receptors originated from an adult who was a healthcare worker with PCR-confirmed SARS-CoV-2 infection or an uninfected control (not recorded which).

On this clonotype itself: At one end the junction does not follow the germline gene, possibly because of a read error. The V and J genes are TRBV28 and TRBJ2-7; 9 bases are shared with TRBD1. Germline lookup yields CDR1 MDHEN and CDR2 SYDVKM. The CDR3 has 12 residues. The DNA for the CDR3 is TGTGTCAGCAAGACAGGGGGAGCCGAGCAGTACTTC. It specifies CVSKTGGAEQYF. Filled out from reference TRBV28 and TRBJ2-7, the complete variable domain reads DVKVTQSSRYLVKRTGEKVFLECVQDMDHENMFWYRQDPGLGLRLIYFSYDVKMKEKGDIPEGYSVSREKKERFSLILESASTNQTSMYLCVSKTGGAEQYFGPGTRLTVT.

This clonotype was observed once. A much larger clone differs from this one at a single base, so this may be a read error. V gene TRBV28 combines with J gene TRBJ2-2, with D unresolved. The germline V gene encodes CDR1 MDHEN and CDR2 SYDVKM. This CDR3 contains 13 residues. The CDR3 DNA reads as TGTGCCAGCGGTTTTAGGTTGACCGGGGAGCTGTTTTTT. It is translated as CASGFRLTGELFF.

J is TRBJ2-5 and V is TRBV7-6, with D perhaps being TRBD1 or TRBD2 (5 bases each). The CDR3 runs to 13 residues. The ends were cut back, 4 bases at V and 7 bases at J, with 13 bases in the middle. Germline V gene data show CDR1 as SGHVS and CDR2 as FNYEAQ. The CDR3 bases are TGTGCCAGCAGCTCCGAGGGGTCCCCGACCCAGTACTTC. As protein: CASSSEGSPTQYF. The whole variable domain, remainder taken from reference TRBV7-6 and TRBJ2-5, is GAGVSQSPRYKVTKRGQDVALRCDPISGHVSLYWYRQALGQGPEFLTYFNYEAQQDKSGLPNDRFSAERPEGSISTLTIQRTEQRDSAMYRCASSSEGSPTQYFGPGTRLLVL.

The chain links TRBV9 to TRBJ2-2; D is undetermined. CDR1 and CDR2 (germline): SGDLS, YYNGEE. This CDR3 has 16 amino acids. V was shortened by 0 bases and J by 0 bases, with 9 bases between the two germline ends. The CDR3: CASSVAVYANTGELFF. In DNA form, the CDR3 reads TGTGCCAGCAGCGTAGCGGTTTACGCGAACACCGGGGAGCTGTTTTTT. Combining the CDR3 with reference TRBV9 and TRBJ2-2 gives the whole variable domain DSGVTQTPKHLITATGQRVTLRCSPRSGDLSVYWYQQSLDQGLQFLIQYYNGEERAKGNILERFSAQQFPDLHSELNLSSLELGDSALYFCASSVAVYANTGELFFGEGSRLTVL.

The V and J genes are TRBV7-4 and TRBJ2-7; D not certain. The germline V gene has CDR1 SGHVT and CDR2 SQSDAQ. V lost 5 bases and J lost 2, with 13 bases in between. The CDR3 sequence is 14 residues long. CDR3 residues: CASSAAHLPYEQYF. The CDR3 nucleotides are TGTGCCAGCAGCGCCGCGCACCTTCCCTACGAGCAGTACTTC. Full variable domain (remainder filled in from reference TRBV7-4 and TRBJ2-7): GAGVSQSPRYKVAKRGRDVALRCDSISGHVTLYWYRQTLGQGSEVLTYSQSDAQRDKSGRPSGRFSAERPERSVSTLKIQRTEQGDSAVYLCASSAAHLPYEQYFGPGTRLTVT.

The sample holds many counts of this clonotype. The chain has TRBV6-2 or TRBV6-3 and TRBJ1-2; no firm D call. CDR3 length equals 14 residues. Germline V lookup: CDR1 MNHEY, CDR2 SVGEGT. Trimming took 2 bases from V and 4 from J, leaving 11 bases between them. The CDR3: CASSYATTVYGYTF. The CDR3 bases are TGTGCCAGCAGTTACGCGACGACGGTCTATGGCTACACCTTC.

At least ten counts were recorded for this clonotype. The V gene is TRBV5-1, the J gene TRBJ1-4; 8 positions agree with TRBD1. Per the germline V gene, CDR1 is SGHRS and CDR2 is YFSETQ. CDR3 length equals 17 residues. V shed 5 bases and J 3 bases; nucleotides not matched to a gene: 12. CDR3 region: CASRLTDGTGPNEKLFF. CDR3 nucleotides: TGCGCCAGCAGACTTACCGACGGGACAGGACCTAATGAAAAACTGTTTTTT.

This clonotype was observed once. The chain combines TRBV29-1 with TRBJ2-2; 7 bases align to TRBD1. The CDR3 covers 12 residues. CDR1 SQVTM and CDR2 ANQGSEA come from the germline V gene. Trimming removed 4 bases from V and 5 bases from J; junction bases left unmatched: 1. CDR3: CSVARGTGELFF. The CDR3 DNA is TGCAGCGTTGCCAGGGGGACCGGGGAGCTGTTTTTT.

This clonotype was seen at least ten times. The CDR3 nucleotides read TGTGCCAGCAGCTTAGCAGGGCAGGGCTACACCTTC. Amino acid sequence: CASSLAGQGYTF. The V call is TRBV7-9, the J call TRBJ1-2; D remains unclear. Trimming removed 0 bases from V and 8 bases from J, with 7 bases in between. The CDR3 is 12 amino acids. Germline-derived CDR1 and CDR2 are SEHNR and FQNEAQ (reference sequence).

This clonotype was seen many times. The chain has TRBV28 and TRBJ2-3; D call uncertain. The V gene lost 2 bases and the J gene lost 2 bases, with 8 bases spanning the gap. Germline V gene lookup returns CDR1 MDHEN and CDR2 SYDVKM. The CDR3 contains 14 residues. The CDR3 coding sequence is TGTGCCAGCAGTTTAAATTTGGACACAGATACGCAGTATTTT. Translation gives CASSLNLDTDTQYF.

This clonotype occurred a few times. The chain couples TRBV7-9 to TRBJ1-2, with a tentative D call TRBD1 (5 bases). The ends were cut back, 1 base at V and 6 bases at J, with 18 bases in the middle. CDR1 is SEHNR, CDR2 FQNEAQ, per germline (reference sequence). This CDR3 contains 16 residues. The CDR3 DNA sequence: TGTGCCAGCAGCTTAGGGGGACCTTCCTCCCCCGATGGCTACACCTTC. Translation gives CASSLGGPSSPDGYTF.

The V call is TRBV6-5, the J call TRBJ2-6, with TRBD2 as a possible D gene (6 bases). The CDR3 contains 17 residues. Germline V gene data show CDR1 as MNHEY and CDR2 as SVGAGI. V was pared by 6 bases and J by 4 bases, with 19 bases between. The CDR3 bases are TGTGCCAGCAGCCAACCATCCTCTAGCGAGGGGGCCAACGTCCTGACTTTC. Protein product: CASSQPSSSEGANVLTF.

This clonotype has ten or more counts. This rearrangement joins TRBV7-8 to TRBJ2-5; weak D call: TRBD2 (5 bases). Looked up from germline, CDR1 is SGHVS and CDR2 is FQNEAQ. The CDR3 is 13 residues long. The V end was cut by 3 bases, the J end by 5 bases, with 10 bases between. The CDR3 coding sequence is TGTGCCAGCAGCTTCACCGGGGAGGAGACCCAGTACTTC. This encodes CASSFTGEETQYF.

This clonotype came up a few times. The V gene is TRBV7-2, the J gene TRBJ2-5; tentatively, D is TRBD2 (7 bases). The CDR3 contains 16 residues. The germline V gene encodes CDR1 SGHTA and CDR2 FQGNSA. V lost 5 bases to trimming and J lost 5 bases, with 21 bases between them. The CDR3 reads CASSPRGGSDVETQYF. For the CDR3, the DNA is TGTGCCAGCAGCCCCAGGGGCGGGAGTGATGTTGAGACCCAGTACTTC.

V gene TRBV30 combines with J gene TRBJ1-2; perhaps TRBD1 as D (5 bases). Germline V gene sequence: CDR1 GTSNPN, CDR2 SVGIG (reference sequence). The CDR3 is made up of 12 amino acids. Between the trimmed V and J ends, which lost 3 bases and 8 bases, there was a span of 13 bases. CDR3 amino acids: CAWSAGIGGYTF. The CDR3 nucleotides read TGTGCCTGGAGCGCAGGGATTGGGGGCTACACCTTC.

This clonotype has a handful of counts. The chain has TRBV28 and TRBJ1-2; a weak D match, TRBD1 (5 bases). The germline gives CDR1 MDHEN, CDR2 SYDVKM. The length of the CDR3 is 16 residues. The V gene lost 6 bases and the J gene lost 5 bases, with 22 bases spanning the gap. CDR3 region: CASRARSRDGLYGYTF. The CDR3 DNA sequence: TGTGCCAGCAGGGCAAGATCCCGGGACGGATTGTATGGCTACACCTTC.

This clonotype was observed a handful of times. This chain connects TRBV10-3 to TRBJ2-4; D might be TRBD1 (5 bases). The CDR3 extends over 16 amino acids. CDR1 is ENHRY and CDR2 is SYGVKD in the germline V gene. V lost 3 bases to trimming and J lost 3 bases, with 15 bases between them. The CDR3 region is CAISDFVQEGKNIQYF. For the CDR3, the DNA is TGTGCCATCAGTGATTTTGTACAGGAAGGCAAAAACATTCAGTACTTC.